Reported below is one TCR beta chain. What it recognizes is unknown. Profiled with immunoSEQ multiplex PCR; TCRdb holds only in-frame clones, not every one. The top ten hold more than 0.35% of the sample, which has 2 million to 2.5 million clones, roughly 93% seen once. This record belongs to a study of shared clonotypes between healthy human individuals. Study-level background: Plates per donor: three CD4 naive, three CD4 memory, two CD8 naive, one CD8 memory. Notes on the study in general: Generally, naive subsets came out with larger estimated richness than memory subsets.

Germline CDR1 SGHRS, CDR2 YFSETQ. V was pared by 0 bases and J by 6 bases, with 7 bases between. This CDR3 has 13 amino acids. The donors, all of them Caucasian adults, lived in Nashville, Tennessee. Negatively enriched CD4+ T cells were divided by CD45RA into naive and memory. Sequenced input: naive CD4+ T cells from PBMCs. Sample subset: CD45RA+ positively selected. This chain connects TRBV5-1 to TRBJ2-1; no clear D. The origin of this receptor is a man younger than 35 in good health. Some clones in this sample may be carry-over from other donors' samples. The CDR3 DNA reads as TGCGCCAGCAGCTTGGAAGGGCGCAATGAGCAGTTCTTC. It translates to CASSLEGRNEQFF.